A selection of T cell receptor beta chains follows, all from one sample in a study of blood T cell repertoires in COVID-19. This table comes from immunoSEQ multiplex PCR, and its TCRdb copy is limited to in-frame clones, with some not included. In the table there are 200,000 to 250,000 clones, 75% to 90% of which are singletons. Sequences were obtained from PBMCs or T cells enriched from blood (not recorded which). These TCRs come from a woman aged 25 to 45 who had been exposed to COVID-19. Each CDR3 is given with its conserved first and last residue. D genes are given only for firm matches. Where a row states a size, it is once, few, many or the class of an expanded clone; other rows omit it.

abundance	d_gene	v_gene	j_gene	CDR3aa	CDR3nt
-	-	TRBV7-7	TRBJ2-3	CASSLAATDTQYF	TGTGCCAGCAGCTTAGCGGCCACAGATACGCAGTATTTT
once	TRBD1	TRBV5-8	TRBJ1-5	CASSRGTGDSNQPQHF	TGTGCCAGCAGCCGCGGGACAGGGGACAGCAATCAGCCCCAGCATTTT
-	TRBD2	TRBV7-2	TRBJ2-7	CASSLRRGGGDEQYF	TGTGCCAGCAGCTTACGTCGGGGGGGCGGCGACGAGCAGTACTTC
-	-	TRBV5-8	TRBJ1-5	CASSLIKNQPQHF	TGTGCCAGCAGCTTGATAAAAAATCAGCCCCAGCATTTT
-	-	TRBV14	TRBJ1-3	CASSQVVNSGNTIYF	TGTGCCAGCAGCCAGGTAGTAAACTCTGGAAACACCATATATTTT
-	TRBD1	TRBV27	TRBJ1-1	CASSTPGGGGVTEAFF	TGTGCCAGCAGTACCCCAGGGGGCGGCGGGGTCACTGAAGCTTTCTTT
once	TRBD1	TRBV10-3	TRBJ2-3	CAISPAGTGISDTQYF	TGTGCCATCAGCCCCGCCGGGACAGGGATAAGCGATACGCAGTATTTT
-	TRBD2	TRBV5-1	TRBJ2-3	CASSPSPPSGDFTDTQYF	TGCGCCAGCAGCCCATCCCCCCCTAGCGGGGACTTCACAGATACGCAGTATTTT
-	TRBD2	TRBV19	TRBJ2-2	CASSVVAGGTGELFF	TGTGCCAGTAGTGTGGTGGCGGGGGGCACCGGGGAGCTGTTTTTT
-	TRBD1	TRBV9	TRBJ1-2	CASSVEQGGYGYTF	TGTGCCAGCAGCGTAGAGCAGGGGGGCTATGGCTACACCTTC
few	-	TRBV11-3	TRBJ2-1	CASRDVTVRNEQFF	TGTGCCAGCAGAGATGTTACAGTTAGGAATGAGCAGTTCTTC
once	TRBD1	TRBV24-1	TRBJ1-1	CATRGTGLGTEAFF	TGTGCCACCAGGGGGACAGGGCTGGGCACTGAAGCTTTCTTT
-	-	TRBV6-5	TRBJ1-1	CASSYSPGSNTEAFF	TGTGCCAGCAGTTACTCCCCAGGGTCGAACACTGAAGCTTTCTTT
-	-	TRBV2	TRBJ1-6	CASSTLGGIKNSPLHF	TGTGCCAGCAGTACCCTAGGGGGAATCAAAAATTCACCCCTCCACTTT
-	-	TRBV25-1	TRBJ1-1	CASSEGARAEAFF	TGTGCCAGCAGTGAAGGGGCTAGGGCCGAAGCTTTCTTT
-	-	TRBV2	TRBJ1-4	CASSGQNNEKLFF	TGTGCCAGCAGTGGACAGAATAATGAAAAACTGTTTTTT
-	TRBD1	TRBV12-3/TRBV12-4	TRBJ1-1	CASNLATGEAFF	TGTGCCAGCAACCTTGCGACAGGGGAAGCTTTCTTT
once	-	TRBV3-1/TRBV3-2	TRBJ2-7	CASSQNAFGASSYEQYF	TGTGCCAGCAGCCAGAACGCTTTTGGGGCAAGCTCCTACGAGCAGTACTTC
-	-	TRBV2	TRBJ2-3	CASSEAGGYTDTQYF	TGTGCCAGCAGTGAAGCTGGGGGCTACACAGATACGCAGTATTTT
-	TRBD2	TRBV5-1	TRBJ2-3	CASSLISAGGSTDTQYF	TGCGCCAGCAGCTTGATATCGGCGGGGGGTAGCACAGATACGCAGTATTTT
once	-	TRBV2	TRBJ2-5	CASLRGQETQYF	TGTGCCAGCCTAAGGGGCCAAGAGACCCAGTACTTC
-	-	TRBV5-4	TRBJ1-5	CASSLAGTNQPQHF	TGTGCCAGCAGCTTGGCAGGCACCAATCAGCCCCAGCATTTT
few	-	TRBV5-1	TRBJ1-4	CASSLEAGDEKLFF	TGCGCCAGCAGCCTTGAGGCAGGGGATGAAAAACTGTTTTTT
few	TRBD2	TRBV18	TRBJ2-1	CASSPPLGLAGTYNEQFF	TGTGCCAGCTCACCACCACTGGGACTAGCGGGAACCTACAATGAGCAGTTCTTC
-	-	TRBV15	TRBJ1-5	CATSRDRGGDGNQPQHF	TGTGCCACCAGCAGAGACAGGGGTGGAGATGGCAATCAGCCCCAGCATTTT
-	-	TRBV5-4	TRBJ1-2	CASSPSVWAGGGYTF	TGTGCCAGCAGCCCCTCGGTCTGGGCCGGTGGGGGCTACACCTTC
once	TRBD1	TRBV7-6	TRBJ1-2	CASSSPLTGDYGYTF	TGTGCCAGCAGCTCCCCACTTACAGGGGACTATGGCTACACCTTC
-	-	TRBV9	TRBJ1-1	CASSVSGRGTEAFF	TGTGCCAGCAGCGTATCGGGGAGGGGCACTGAAGCTTTCTTT
-	-	TRBV5-1	TRBJ2-3	CASSLGVADTQYF	TGCGCCAGCAGCTTGGGAGTAGCAGATACGCAGTATTTT
-	TRBD1	TRBV28	TRBJ1-2	CASSPGQRMNYGYTF	TGTGCCAGCAGTCCGGGACAGCGGATGAACTATGGCTACACCTTC
-	TRBD1	TRBV19	TRBJ2-4	CASSMDRVKNIQYF	TGTGCCAGTAGTATGGACAGGGTAAAAAACATTCAGTACTTC
once	TRBD2	TRBV5-1	TRBJ2-2	CASSLEGSGETGELFF	TGCGCCAGCAGCTTGGAGGGTAGCGGGGAGACCGGGGAGCTGTTTTTT
-	TRBD1	TRBV7-6	TRBJ1-2	CASSLARDRVDGYTF	TGTGCCAGCAGCTTAGCGCGAGACAGGGTGGATGGCTACACCTTC
-	TRBD2	TRBV23-1	TRBJ2-3	CASSRTGTSGGQRYCTDTQYF	TGCGCCAGCAGTCGTACCGGGACTAGCGGGGGACAACGATACTGCACAGATACGCAGTATTTT
few	-	TRBV10-1	TRBJ2-7	CASSELMTRGSYEQYF	TGCGCCAGCAGTGAGCTCATGACTAGGGGCTCCTACGAGCAGTACTTC
-	TRBD1	TRBV19	TRBJ1-1	CASSSGARTGSMNTEAFF	TGTGCCAGTAGTAGTGGCGCGAGGACAGGGTCTATGAACACTGAAGCTTTCTTT
-	TRBD1	TRBV7-2	TRBJ1-5	CASSSDRGHQPQHF	TGTGCCAGCAGTTCGGACAGGGGCCATCAACCCCAGCATTTT
-	TRBD2	TRBV6-2/TRBV6-3	TRBJ2-7	CASSLTSGGPYEQYF	TGTGCCAGCAGCCTGACTAGCGGGGGACCCTACGAGCAGTACTTC
-	-	TRBV27	TRBJ1-5	CASSFSGSAQPQHF	TGTGCCAGCAGTTTCTCAGGGTCAGCTCAGCCCCAGCATTTT
-	-	TRBV6-5	TRBJ2-1	CASSYRGYNEQFF	TGTGCCAGCAGTTACAGGGGCTACAATGAGCAGTTCTTC
-	-	TRBV29-1	TRBJ1-1	CSADRTDTEAFF	TGCAGCGCCGACAGAACGGACACTGAAGCTTTCTTT
few	TRBD1	TRBV27	TRBJ1-2	CASSPQGRYGYTF	TGTGCCAGCAGCCCACAGGGGCGGTATGGCTACACCTTC
-	-	TRBV19	TRBJ1-5	CASSIVTGYSNQPQHF	TGTGCCAGTAGTATAGTGACAGGTTATAGCAATCAGCCCCAGCATTTT
-	TRBD1	TRBV11-2	TRBJ2-1	CASSSYQGTGAHEQFF	TGTGCCAGCAGCTCGTATCAGGGGACAGGGGCACATGAGCAGTTCTTC
-	TRBD1	TRBV4-2	TRBJ1-2	CASSQVGEKQGPNYGYTF	TGTGCCAGCAGCCAAGTTGGGGAAAAACAGGGGCCCAACTATGGCTACACCTTC
-	-	TRBV5-1	TRBJ1-6	CASSPRQADNSPLHF	TGCGCCAGCAGCCCCCGACAGGCAGATAATTCACCCCTCCACTTT
-	TRBD1	TRBV5-6	TRBJ1-1	CASSLGRPGQWDLEAFF	TGTGCCAGCAGCTTGGGACGCCCGGGACAGTGGGACTTAGAAGCTTTCTTT
once	TRBD1	TRBV5-4	TRBJ1-1	CASSPTGEGIWTEAFF	TGTGCCAGCAGCCCGACAGGGGAGGGCATTTGGACTGAAGCTTTCTTT
-	TRBD2	TRBV27	TRBJ2-7	CASSLAGGPFEQYF	TGTGCCAGCAGTTTAGCGGGGGGACCCTTTGAGCAGTACTTC
-	TRBD1	TRBV12-3/TRBV12-4	TRBJ1-2	CASSFGQGRGYTF	TGTGCCAGCAGTTTCGGACAGGGTAGAGGCTACACCTTC
-	-	TRBV5-8	TRBJ2-7	CASSYGLHGSYEQYF	TGTGCCAGCAGCTACGGACTCCACGGTTCCTACGAGCAGTACTTC
-	TRBD1	TRBV19	TRBJ1-2	CASSVGQGMYGYTF	TGTGCCAGTAGTGTGGGACAGGGGATGTATGGCTACACCTTC